This entry describes one T cell receptor (beta chain). During colonoscopy, one to two rectal pinch biopsies were collected. These data belong to a study of pediatric ulcerative colitis. Sequencing was at survey level. Assay: immunoSEQ multiplex PCR; the TCRdb copy retains only in-frame clones and omits some. The data show about 12,000 clones, roughly 80% seen once. After removal of 3 bases from V and 7 bases from J, the junction contained 5 bases not matched to a gene. Germline CDR1 is SGHNT and CDR2 is YENEEA. The CDR3 contains 15 residues. The sequenced material came from gut tissue. The rearrangement joins TRBV11-3 to TRBJ2-3, with 12 positions matching TRBD1. The sequence derives from a boy aged 5-17 years who was a control in a study of pediatric ulcerative colitis. CDR3 loop: CASSFGDRGQNTQYF. The CDR3, as DNA: TGTGCCAGCAGCTTTGGGGACAGGGGGCAAAATACGCAGTATTTT.